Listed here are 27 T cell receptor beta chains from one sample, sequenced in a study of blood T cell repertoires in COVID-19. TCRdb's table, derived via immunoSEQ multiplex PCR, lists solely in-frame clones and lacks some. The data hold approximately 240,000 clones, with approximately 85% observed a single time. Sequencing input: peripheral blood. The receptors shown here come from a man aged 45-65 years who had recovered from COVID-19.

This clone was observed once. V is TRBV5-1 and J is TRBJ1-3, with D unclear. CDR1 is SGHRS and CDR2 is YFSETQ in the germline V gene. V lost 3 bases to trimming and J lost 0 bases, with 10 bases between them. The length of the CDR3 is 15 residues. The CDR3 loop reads CASSSGLGSGNTIYF. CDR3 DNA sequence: TGCGCCAGCAGCTCCGGACTAGGCTCTGGAAACACCATATATTTT.

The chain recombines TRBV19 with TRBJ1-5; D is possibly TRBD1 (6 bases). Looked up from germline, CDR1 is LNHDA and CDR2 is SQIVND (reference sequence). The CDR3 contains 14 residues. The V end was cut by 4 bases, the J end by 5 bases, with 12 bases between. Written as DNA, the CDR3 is TGTGCCAGTAGTACGGACAGTCCCTATCAGCCCCAGCATTTT. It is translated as CASSTDSPYQPQHF.

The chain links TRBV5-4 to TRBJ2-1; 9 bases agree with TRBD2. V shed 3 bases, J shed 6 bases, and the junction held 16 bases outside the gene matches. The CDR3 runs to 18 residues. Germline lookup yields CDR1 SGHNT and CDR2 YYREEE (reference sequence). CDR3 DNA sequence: TGTGCCAGCAGCTCCCCAGCGGGAGGAGGATTTAGAAGCAATGAGCAGTTCTTC. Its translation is CASSSPAGGGFRSNEQFF. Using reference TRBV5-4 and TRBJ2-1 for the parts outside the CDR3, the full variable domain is ETGVTQSPTHLIKTRGQQVTLRCSSQSGHNTVSWYQQALGQGPQFIFQYYREEENGRGNFPPRFSGLQFPNYSSELNVNALELDDSALYLCASSSPAGGGFRSNEQFFGPGTRLTVL.

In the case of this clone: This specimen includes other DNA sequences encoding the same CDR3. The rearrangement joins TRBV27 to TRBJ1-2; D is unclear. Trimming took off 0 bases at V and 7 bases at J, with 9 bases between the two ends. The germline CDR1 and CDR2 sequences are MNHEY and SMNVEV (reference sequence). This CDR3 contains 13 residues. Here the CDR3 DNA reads TGTGCCAGCAGTTTATCGGAAGGAGGTGGCTACACCTTC. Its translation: CASSLSEGGGYTF.

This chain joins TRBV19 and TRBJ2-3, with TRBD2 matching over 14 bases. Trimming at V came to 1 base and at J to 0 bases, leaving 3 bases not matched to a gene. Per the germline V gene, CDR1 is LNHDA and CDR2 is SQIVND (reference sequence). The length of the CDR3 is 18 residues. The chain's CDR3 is CASSIAGTSGRSTDTQYF. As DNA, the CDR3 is TGTGCCAGTAGTATAGCCGGGACTAGCGGGAGAAGCACAGATACGCAGTATTTT.

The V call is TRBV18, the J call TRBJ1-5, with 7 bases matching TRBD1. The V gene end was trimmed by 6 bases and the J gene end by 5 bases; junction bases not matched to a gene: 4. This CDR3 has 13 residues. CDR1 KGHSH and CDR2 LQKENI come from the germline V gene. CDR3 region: CASSQTGDQPQHF. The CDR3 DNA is TGTGCCAGCTCCCAAACAGGGGATCAGCCCCAGCATTTT.

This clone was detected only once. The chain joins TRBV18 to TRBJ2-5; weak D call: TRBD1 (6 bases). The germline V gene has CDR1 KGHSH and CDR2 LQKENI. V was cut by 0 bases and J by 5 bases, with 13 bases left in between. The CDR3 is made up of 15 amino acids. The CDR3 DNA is TGTGCCAGCTCACCACCTAACAGGGCCTGGGAGACCCAGTACTTC. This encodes CASSPPNRAWETQYF. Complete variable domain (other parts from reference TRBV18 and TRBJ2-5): NAGVMQNPRHLVRRRGQEARLRCSPMKGHSHVYWYRQLPEEGLKFMVYLQKENIIDESGMPKERFSAEFPKEGPSILRIQQVVRGDSAAYFCASSPPNRAWETQYFGPGTRLLVL.

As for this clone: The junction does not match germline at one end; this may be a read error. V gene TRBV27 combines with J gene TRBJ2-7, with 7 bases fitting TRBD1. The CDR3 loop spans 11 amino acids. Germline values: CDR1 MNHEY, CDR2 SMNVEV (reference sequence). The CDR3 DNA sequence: TGTGCCAGCAGTGACAGGGCCGAGGAGTACTTC. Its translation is CASSDRAEEYF.

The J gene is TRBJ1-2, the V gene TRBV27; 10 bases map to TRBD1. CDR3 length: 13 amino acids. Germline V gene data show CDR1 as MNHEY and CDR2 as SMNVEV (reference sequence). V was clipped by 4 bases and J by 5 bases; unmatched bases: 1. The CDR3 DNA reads TGTGCCAGCAGTTCGGACAGGGGGTATGGCTACACCTTC. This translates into CASSSDRGYGYTF.

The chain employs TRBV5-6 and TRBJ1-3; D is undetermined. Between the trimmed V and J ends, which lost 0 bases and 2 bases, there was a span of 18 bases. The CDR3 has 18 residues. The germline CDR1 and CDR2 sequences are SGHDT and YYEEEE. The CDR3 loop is CASSLAEGVMRAGNTIYF. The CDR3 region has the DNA TGTGCCAGCAGCTTGGCCGAGGGAGTGATGCGCGCTGGAAACACCATATATTTT. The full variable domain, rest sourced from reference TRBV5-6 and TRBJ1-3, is DAGVTQSPTHLIKTRGQQVTLRCSPKSGHDTVSWYQQALGQGPQFIFQYYEEEERQRGNFPDRFSGHQFPNYSSELNVNALLLGDSALYLCASSLAEGVMRAGNTIYFGEGSWLTVV.

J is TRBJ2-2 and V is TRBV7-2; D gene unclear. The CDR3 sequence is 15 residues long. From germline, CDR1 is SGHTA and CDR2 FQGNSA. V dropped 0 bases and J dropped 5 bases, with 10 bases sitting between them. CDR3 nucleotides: TGTGCCAGCAGCTTAGCTGGGCTCCGGACCGGGGAGCTGTTTTTT. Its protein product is CASSLAGLRTGELFF. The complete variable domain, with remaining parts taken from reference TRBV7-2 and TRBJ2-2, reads GAGVSQSPSNKVTEKGKDVELRCDPISGHTALYWYRQSLGQGLEFLIYFQGNSAPDKSGLPSDRFSAERTGGSVSTLTIQRTQQEDSAVYLCASSLAGLRTGELFFGEGSRLTVL.

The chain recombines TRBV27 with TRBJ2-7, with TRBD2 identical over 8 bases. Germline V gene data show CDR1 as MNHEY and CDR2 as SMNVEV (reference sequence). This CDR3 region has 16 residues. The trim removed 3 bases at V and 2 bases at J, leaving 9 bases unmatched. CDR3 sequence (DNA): TGTGCCAGCAGTTTCAGTAGAGCGGGAGCCCCCTACGAGCAGTACTTC. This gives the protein CASSFSRAGAPYEQYF.

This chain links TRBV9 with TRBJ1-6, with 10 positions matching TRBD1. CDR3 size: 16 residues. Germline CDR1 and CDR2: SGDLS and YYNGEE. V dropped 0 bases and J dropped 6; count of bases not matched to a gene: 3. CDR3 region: CASSVGRDRGNSPLHF. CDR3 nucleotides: TGTGCCAGCAGCGTAGGCCGGGACAGGGGTAATTCACCCCTCCACTTT.

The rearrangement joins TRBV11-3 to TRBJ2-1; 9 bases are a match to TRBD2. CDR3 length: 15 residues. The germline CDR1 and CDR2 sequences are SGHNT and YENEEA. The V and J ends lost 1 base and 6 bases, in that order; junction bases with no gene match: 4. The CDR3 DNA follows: TGTGCCAGCAGCTTAGCTAGCGGGAAAGGCAATGAGCAGTTCTTC. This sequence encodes CASSLASGKGNEQFF.

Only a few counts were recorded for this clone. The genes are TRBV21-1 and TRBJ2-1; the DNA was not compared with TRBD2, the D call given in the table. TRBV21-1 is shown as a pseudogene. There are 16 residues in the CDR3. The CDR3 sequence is CASSLPCLAGVHEQFF. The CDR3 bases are TGTGCCAGCAGCCTGCCCTGCCTAGCGGGAGTCCATGAGCAGTTCTTC.

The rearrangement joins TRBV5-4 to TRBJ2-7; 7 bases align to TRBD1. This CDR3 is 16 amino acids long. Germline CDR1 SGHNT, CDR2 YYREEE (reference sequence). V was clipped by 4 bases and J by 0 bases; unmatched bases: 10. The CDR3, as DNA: TGTGCCAGCAGCCACTCGGGGACAGCCGGCTCCTACGAGCAGTACTTC. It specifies CASSHSGTAGSYEQYF.

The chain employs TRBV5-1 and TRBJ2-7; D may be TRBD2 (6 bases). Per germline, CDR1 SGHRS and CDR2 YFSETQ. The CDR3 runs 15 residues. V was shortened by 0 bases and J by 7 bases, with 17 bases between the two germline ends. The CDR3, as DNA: TGCGCCAGCAGCTTGGCCGCGAGGGCTGCGGGGGAGCAGTACTTC. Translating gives CASSLAARAAGEQYF.

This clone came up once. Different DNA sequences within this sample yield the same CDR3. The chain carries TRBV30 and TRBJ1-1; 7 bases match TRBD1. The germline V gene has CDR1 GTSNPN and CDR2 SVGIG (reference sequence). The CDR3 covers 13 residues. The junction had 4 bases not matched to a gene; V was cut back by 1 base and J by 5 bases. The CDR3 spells CAWSGQGRTEAFF. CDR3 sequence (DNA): TGTGCCTGGAGTGGACAGGGAAGAACTGAAGCTTTCTTT.

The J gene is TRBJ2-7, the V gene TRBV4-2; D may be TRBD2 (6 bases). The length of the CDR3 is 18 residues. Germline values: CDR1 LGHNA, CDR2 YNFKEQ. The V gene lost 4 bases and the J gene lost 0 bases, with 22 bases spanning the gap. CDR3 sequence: CASSRARVPAGNSYEQYF. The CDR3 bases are TGTGCCAGCAGCCGAGCACGGGTGCCGGCGGGGAACTCCTACGAGCAGTACTTC.

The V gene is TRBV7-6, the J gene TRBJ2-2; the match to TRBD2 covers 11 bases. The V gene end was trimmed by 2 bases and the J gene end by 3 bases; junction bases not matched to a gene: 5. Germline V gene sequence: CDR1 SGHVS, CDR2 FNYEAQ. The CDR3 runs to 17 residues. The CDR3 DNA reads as TGTGCCAGCAGCTTAACTAGCGGGAGATATCACACCGGGGAGCTGTTTTTT. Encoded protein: CASSLTSGRYHTGELFF.

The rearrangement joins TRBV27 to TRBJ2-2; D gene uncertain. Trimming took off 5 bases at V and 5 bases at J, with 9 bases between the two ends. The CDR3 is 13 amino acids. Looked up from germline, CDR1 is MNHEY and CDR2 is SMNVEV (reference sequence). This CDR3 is CASSPRITGELFF. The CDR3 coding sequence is TGTGCCAGCAGTCCTCGTATTACCGGGGAGCTGTTTTTT.

CDR3 residues: CASSDPGQGKYEQYF. The CDR3 DNA is TGTGCCAGCAGTGACCCGGGACAGGGTAAATACGAGCAGTACTTC. The gene calls are TRBV6-1 and TRBJ2-7; TRBD1 agrees at 9 bases. Trimming at V came to 3 bases and at J to 4 bases, leaving 7 bases not matched to a gene. The CDR3 has 15 amino acids. Germline V lookup: CDR1 MNHNS, CDR2 SASEGT.

CDR3 coding DNA: TGTGCCATCAGCTACGGGACTAGCGCAGATACGCAGTATTTT. Encoded protein: CAISYGTSADTQYF. The chain employs TRBV10-3 and TRBJ2-3; 10 nucleotides match TRBD2. CDR1 and CDR2 (germline): ENHRY, SYGVKD. V dropped 6 bases and J dropped 4; count of bases not matched to a gene: 4. The CDR3 sequence is 14 residues long.

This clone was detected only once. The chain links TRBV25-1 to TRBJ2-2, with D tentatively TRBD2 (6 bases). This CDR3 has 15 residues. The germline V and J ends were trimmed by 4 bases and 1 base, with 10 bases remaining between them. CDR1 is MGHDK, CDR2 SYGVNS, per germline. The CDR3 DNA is TGTGCCAGCAGTGCCCGGGACTTGAACACCGGGGAGCTGTTTTTT. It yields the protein CASSARDLNTGELFF. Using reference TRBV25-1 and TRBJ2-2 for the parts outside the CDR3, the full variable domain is EADIYQTPRYLVIGTGKKITLECSQTMGHDKMYWYQQDPGMELHLIHYSYGVNSTEKGDLSSESTVSRIRTEHFPLTLESARPSHTSQYLCASSARDLNTGELFFGEGSRLTVL.

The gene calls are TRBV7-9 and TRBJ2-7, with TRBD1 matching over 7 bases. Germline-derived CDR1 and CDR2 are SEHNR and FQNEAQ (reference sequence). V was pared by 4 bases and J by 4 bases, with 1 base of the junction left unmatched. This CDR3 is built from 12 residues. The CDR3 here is CASSSTGYEQYF. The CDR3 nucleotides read TGTGCCAGCAGCTCGACAGGGTACGAGCAGTACTTC. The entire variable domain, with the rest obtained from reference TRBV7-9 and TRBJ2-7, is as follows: DTGVSQNPRHKITKRGQNVTFRCDPISEHNRLYWYRQTLGQGPEFLTYFQNEAQLEKSRLLSDRFSAERPKGSFSTLEIQRTEQGDSAMYLCASSSTGYEQYFGPGTRLTVT.

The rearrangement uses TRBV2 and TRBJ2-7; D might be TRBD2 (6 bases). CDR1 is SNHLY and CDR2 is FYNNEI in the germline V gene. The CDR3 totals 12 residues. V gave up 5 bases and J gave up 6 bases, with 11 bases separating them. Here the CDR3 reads CASSRGLSEQYF. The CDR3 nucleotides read TGTGCCAGCAGTCGGGGACTCTCCGAGCAGTACTTC.

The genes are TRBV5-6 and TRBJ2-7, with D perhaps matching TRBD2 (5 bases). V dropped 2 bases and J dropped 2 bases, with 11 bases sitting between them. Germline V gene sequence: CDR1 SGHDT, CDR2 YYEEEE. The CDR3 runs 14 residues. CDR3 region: CASSLNGVAYEQYF. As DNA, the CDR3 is TGTGCCAGCAGCTTAAACGGGGTCGCCTACGAGCAGTACTTC.